This T cell receptor beta chain was identified during a study of cytomegalovirus exposure and HLA in healthy donors. Study conclusions and caveats: Clonal expansion was found to be greater in HLA-associated TCR beta chains than in equally common others in a later analysis.

Germline loops: CDR1 MNHEY, CDR2 SVGAGI. The CDR3 is 15 amino acids. The ends lost 0 bases at V and 5 bases at J; junction bases unmatched: 3. Concerning this clone: The antigen remains undetermined.

The PCR ran on 60 Vbeta and 13 Jbeta primers. Measured with immunoSEQ multiplex PCR; TCRdb has only the in-frame clones, and not every one. The sample shows 150,000 to 200,000 clones, more than 9.5% of them seen only once. V is TRBV6-5 and J is TRBJ2-5, with 10 positions matching TRBD1. The sequencing input was PBMCs. This TCR was sampled from a man aged 50 or older in good health and CMV-seropositive. The CDR3 coding sequence is TGTGCCAGCAGTTACTCGACAGGGGGCGTCGAGACCCAGTACTTC. Residues: CASSYSTGGVETQYF.